The 21 T cell receptor beta chains below come from one sample, sequenced in a study of T cells in Graves' hyperthyroidism and ophthalmopathy. What was amplified from RNA transcripts were TCR beta CDR3 regions. Primed by the HTBI set, a first-round RT-PCR was run on the TCR CDR3. One entry per CDR3 protein, called by TCRdb with MiXCR from the multiplex PCR reads. The table records over 700,000 distinct CDR3 sequences, 35% of them present only once. Sequencing input: blood. The source of these receptors is a woman between 40 and 50 years old with Graves' hyperthyroidism.

On this clonotype: Here the CDR3 omits its conserved ending phenylalanine or tryptophan, so a read error is the likely source. This sequence joins TRBV25-1 and TRBJ1-1, with D hard to call. The CDR3 has 13 residues. Germline CDR1 reads MGHDK; CDR2 reads SYGVNS. V was shortened by 8 bases and J by 1 base, with 11 bases between the two germline ends. This CDR3 reads CASQWGTNTEAFL. The DNA of the CDR3 is TGTGCCAGCCAATGGGGTACGAACACTGAAGCTTTCCTT.

The chain uses TRBV11-2 and TRBJ1-1, with D perhaps matching TRBD1 (5 bases). Germline lookup yields CDR1 SGHAT and CDR2 FQNNGV. The CDR3 has 14 residues. The germline V and J ends were trimmed by 5 bases and 3 bases, with 13 bases remaining between them. The CDR3 loop reads CASSRTQGDTEAFF. For the CDR3, the DNA is TGTGCCAGCAGCCGTACCCAGGGAGACACTGAAGCTTTCTTT.

The chain recombines TRBV4-1 with TRBJ2-5; 9 nucleotides line up with TRBD1. After removal of 4 bases from V and 5 bases from J, the junction contained 11 bases not matched to a gene. This CDR3 has 16 residues. CDR1 is MGHRA, CDR2 YSYEKL, per germline. The chain's CDR3 is CASSPGGQGGGETQYF. The CDR3 DNA follows: TGCGCCAGCAGCCCAGGGGGACAGGGAGGTGGGGAGACCCAGTACTTC.

In this sample, this clonotype turned up many times. This chain links TRBV7-9 with TRBJ1-5; D is unclear. CDR1 and CDR2 (germline): SEHNR, FQNEAQ (reference sequence). The CDR3 extends over 14 amino acids. V shed 1 base and J shed 7 bases, with 11 bases lying between them. For the CDR3, the DNA is TGTGCCAGCAGCTTAGTGGCAGATGGCCAGCCCCAGCATTTT. Residues: CASSLVADGQPQHF.

Points on this clonotype: A much bigger clone sits one base away, suggesting this may be a read error. This chain connects TRBV12-3 or TRBV12-4 to TRBJ1-4; tentative D call: TRBD1 (5 bases). V dropped 5 bases and J dropped 12 bases, with 16 bases sitting between them. The CDR3 totals 13 residues. CDR3 region: CASSLLGAEQLFF. CDR3 in DNA: TGTGCCAGCAGTCTTCTAGGGGCAGAACAACTGTTTTTT.

The V gene is TRBV5-6, the J gene TRBJ1-6; D is perhaps TRBD1 (5 bases). V was pared by 5 bases and J by 10 bases, with 19 bases between. Germline V CDR1 and CDR2: SGHDT, YYEEEE. The CDR3 consists of 15 residues. CDR3 coding DNA: TGTGCCAGCAGACCTCGCGGGGCCAAGGGATCACCCCTCCACTTT. It encodes CASRPRGAKGSPLHF.

In regard to this clonotype: A much larger clone differs from this one at a single base, so this may be a read error. The gene calls are TRBV7-2 and TRBJ1-1; 8 positions agree with TRBD1. Germline V CDR1 and CDR2: SGHTA, FQGNSA. This CDR3 spans 15 amino acids. The CDR3 DNA follows: TGTGCCAGCAGCTTAGTAGATGGACAGGGCACTGAAGCTCTCTTT. It translates to CASSLVDGQGTEALF.

This clonotype came up many times. The genes are TRBV5-1 and TRBJ2-6; D may be TRBD1 (6 bases). V lost 2 bases to trimming and J lost 4 bases, with 10 bases between them. The CDR3 has 15 amino acids. Germline loops: CDR1 SGHRS, CDR2 YFSETQ. The DNA for the CDR3 is TGCGCCAGCAGCTTCTCAGGGGTAGGGGCCAACGTCCTGACTTTC. Amino acids: CASSFSGVGANVLTF.

In its sample, this clonotype was seen many times. The gene calls are TRBV7-8 and TRBJ1-4; no definite D call. V lost 5 bases and J 0 bases, leaving 13 bases between the germline ends. CDR1 and CDR2 from the germline V gene are SGHVS and FQNEAQ. This CDR3 is built from 16 residues. As DNA, the CDR3 is TGTGCCAGCAGCCGGGTGGGCGGTGCAACTAATGAAAAACTGTTTTTT. It is translated as CASSRVGGATNEKLFF. Full variable domain (outside the CDR3, taken from reference TRBV7-8 and TRBJ1-4): GAGVSQSPRYKVAKRGQDVALRCDPISGHVSLFWYQQALGQGPEFLTYFQNEAQLDKSGLPSDRFFAERPEGSVSTLKIQRTQQEDSAVYLCASSRVGGATNEKLFFGSGTQLSVL.

The chain employs TRBV10-3 and TRBJ2-7, with 10 nucleotides matching TRBD1. The CDR3 loop spans 15 amino acids. Germline assignment: CDR1 ENHRY and CDR2 SYGVKD. With 5 bases clipped from V and 4 bases from J, the junction kept 8 bases outside the gene matches. The CDR3 DNA reads TGTGCCATCAGTCGGGTGGACAGGGGGTTTTACGAGCAGTACTTC. Its translation is CAISRVDRGFYEQYF.

There are many counts of this clonotype. This CDR3 reads CASSYSGQGTEKLFF. For the CDR3, the DNA is TGTGCCAGCAGTTACTCAGGGCAGGGTACCGAAAAACTGTTTTTT. The rearrangement joins TRBV6-6 to TRBJ1-4; D might be TRBD1 (5 bases). Trimming stripped 0 bases from V and 8 bases from J, with 13 bases between. Germline values: CDR1 MNHNY, CDR2 SVGAGI (reference sequence). The CDR3 has 15 amino acids.

The rearrangement uses TRBV20-1 and TRBJ2-6; 7 bases are shared with TRBD1. Looked up from germline, CDR1 is DFQATT and CDR2 is SNEGSKA (reference sequence). The ends lost 7 bases at V and 0 bases at J; junction bases unmatched: 9. The CDR3 is made up of 16 amino acids. The CDR3 nucleotides are TGCAGTGATTCCCGACAGGGCCTCTCTGGGGCCAACGTCCTGACTTTC. It codes for CSDSRQGLSGANVLTF.

This chain uses TRBV24-1 with TRBJ1-5, with D possibly being TRBD1 (5 bases). V was trimmed by 4 bases and J by 5 bases, leaving 14 bases between them. The germline V gene has CDR1 KGHDR and CDR2 SFDVKD. The CDR3 totals 15 residues. The CDR3 protein is CATSDPGHLDQPQHF. CDR3 nucleotides: TGTGCCACCAGTGACCCAGGACACCTCGATCAGCCCCAGCATTTT.

The table lists this clonotype with many counts. This chain connects TRBV7-9 to TRBJ1-6, with 9 bases lining up with TRBD1. The CDR3 runs to 15 residues. Germline CDR1 is SEHNR and CDR2 is FQNEAQ (reference sequence). Losses at the gene ends were 3 bases for V and 9 bases for J; bases not matched to a gene: 6. In DNA, the CDR3 is TGTGCCAGCAGCTTGGCAACAGGGGGCGCTTCACCCCTCCACTTT. Residues: CASSLATGGASPLHF.

The CDR3 reads CSRDGRGTGGYTF. The CDR3 nucleotides are TGCAGCAGAGATGGCAGGGGGACGGGTGGCTACACCTTC. J is TRBJ1-2 and V is TRBV29-1, with 7 bases aligning to TRBD1. From germline, CDR1 is SQVTM and CDR2 ANQGSEA. This CDR3 is 13 amino acids long. V trimming: 8 bases; J trimming: 7 bases; junction bases outside the gene matches: 13.

This clonotype has ten or more counts. V is TRBV6-4 and J is TRBJ2-7; TRBD1 matches at 10 bases. CDR1 is MRHNA and CDR2 is SNTAGT in the germline V gene. V lost 6 bases to trimming and J lost 2 bases; unmatched junction nucleotides: 7. This CDR3 contains 15 residues. This CDR3 is CASSQGQGTTYEQYF. The CDR3 DNA reads TGTGCCAGCAGCCAGGGACAGGGGACGACCTACGAGCAGTACTTC.

This clonotype was observed a few times. The chain combines TRBV7-2 with TRBJ1-4; 9 positions agree with TRBD1. Germline lookup yields CDR1 SGHTA and CDR2 FQGNSA. The CDR3 is 16 amino acids. J gave up 3 bases and V 8 bases, and 10 bases lay outside the gene matches. CDR3 amino acids: CASGTYRGLANEKLFF. CDR3 DNA: TGTGCCAGCGGAACGTACAGGGGGCTGGCTAATGAAAAACTGTTTTTT. Full variable domain (rest looked up from reference TRBV7-2 and TRBJ1-4): GAGVSQSPSNKVTEKGKDVELRCDPISGHTALYWYRQSLGQGLEFLIYFQGNSAPDKSGLPSDRFSAERTGGSVSTLTIQRTQQEDSAVYLCASGTYRGLANEKLFFGSGTQLSVL.

This clonotype has ten or more counts. The J gene is TRBJ2-5, the V gene TRBV25-1, with D tentatively TRBD2 (5 bases). The germline V and J ends were trimmed by 6 bases and 7 bases, with 15 bases remaining between them. This CDR3 is 13 amino acids long. From germline, CDR1 is MGHDK and CDR2 SYGVNS. CDR3 in DNA: TGTGCCAGCAGCGTAACATACCGGGGGACCCAGTACTTC. Translated, it gives CASSVTYRGTQYF.

This clonotype was recorded at least ten times. CDR3 protein: CSVVGTSGLYEQYF. CDR3 DNA: TGCAGCGTTGTCGGGACTAGCGGACTCTACGAGCAGTACTTC. V usage is TRBV29-1 and J usage is TRBJ2-7, with TRBD2 matching 11 bases. Losses at the gene ends were 4 bases for V and 3 bases for J; bases not matched to a gene: 5. The CDR3 is made up of 14 amino acids. Germline V CDR1 and CDR2: SQVTM, ANQGSEA.

The chain joins TRBV24-1 to TRBJ2-1, with 7 bases matching TRBD1. Germline loops: CDR1 KGHDR, CDR2 SFDVKD. J lost 6 bases, V lost 3 bases, and 7 bases had no gene match. CDR3 length: 15 residues. The CDR3 is CATSDRKGGRNEQFF. The DNA for the CDR3 is TGTGCCACCAGTGATCGGAAAGGGGGCCGCAATGAGCAGTTCTTC.

Worth noting for this clonotype: A read error may explain this, as a much larger clone is one base away. This chain connects TRBV20-1 to TRBJ2-5; a weak D match, TRBD1 (6 bases). CDR3 length: 15 residues. CDR1 is DFQATT, CDR2 SNEGSKA, per germline (reference sequence). This CDR3 is CSASEGQGRGEAQYF. CDR3 DNA sequence: TGCAGTGCCTCCGAGGGACAAGGCCGGGGAGAGGCCCAGTACTTC.